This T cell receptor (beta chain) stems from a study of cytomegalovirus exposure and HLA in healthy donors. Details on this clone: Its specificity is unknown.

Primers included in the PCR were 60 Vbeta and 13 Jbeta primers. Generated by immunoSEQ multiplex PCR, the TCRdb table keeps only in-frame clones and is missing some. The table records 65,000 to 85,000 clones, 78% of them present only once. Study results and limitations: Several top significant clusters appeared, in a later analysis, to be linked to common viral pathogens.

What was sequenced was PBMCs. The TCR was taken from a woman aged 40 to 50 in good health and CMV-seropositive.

In nucleotides, the CDR3 is TGTGCCAGCAGTCCAGACATGTACTCCTACGAGCAGTACTTC. This sequence encodes CASSPDMYSYEQYF. The chain recombines TRBV6-1 with TRBJ2-7; the D is unclear. CDR1 and CDR2 (germline): MNHNS, SASEGT. The CDR3 sequence is 14 residues long. Trimming took off 5 bases at V and 0 bases at J, with 11 bases between the two ends.